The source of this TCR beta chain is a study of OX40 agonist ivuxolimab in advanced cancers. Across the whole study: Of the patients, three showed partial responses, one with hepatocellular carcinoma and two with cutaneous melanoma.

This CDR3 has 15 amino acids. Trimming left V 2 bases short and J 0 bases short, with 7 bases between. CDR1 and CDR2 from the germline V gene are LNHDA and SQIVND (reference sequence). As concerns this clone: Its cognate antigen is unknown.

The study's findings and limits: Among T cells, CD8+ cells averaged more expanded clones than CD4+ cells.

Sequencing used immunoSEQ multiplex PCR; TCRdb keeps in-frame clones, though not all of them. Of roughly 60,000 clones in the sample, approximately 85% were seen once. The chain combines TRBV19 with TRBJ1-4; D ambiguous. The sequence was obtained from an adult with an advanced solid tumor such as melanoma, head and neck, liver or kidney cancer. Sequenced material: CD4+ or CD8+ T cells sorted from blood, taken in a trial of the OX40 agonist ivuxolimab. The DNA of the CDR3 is TGTGCCAGTAGTATACGTACAGCAACTAATGAAAAACTGTTTTTT. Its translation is CASSIRTATNEKLFF.